This T cell receptor beta chain was captured by sequencing in a study of blood T cell repertoires in COVID-19 (dated by TCRdb to 2018 to 2021). Broadly, across the study: Samples from collaborators originated in the United States, Italy and Spain and spanned both the acute and convalescent phases of COVID-19. Where HLA class I and class II types were available, the types were taken from metadata supplied by the sample provider, not from assay-based typing. Nearly every sample came with metadata listing a de-identified subject ID, COVID-19 status, age in years and sex. The dataset comprised deeply sampled blood TCRbeta repertoires from subjects exposed to, actively infected with, or recovered from COVID-19. The material from the prospective study consisted of cDNA or gDNA derived from T cells, B-cell-depleted T cells, or PBMCs. A freely available public database, intended as a resource for researchers studying the immune response to SARS-CoV-2, is where the repertoires were released. Samples were obtained from the ongoing ImmuneRACE study (first 160 participants) and from 1,254 subjects provided by 6 global collaborators. What the study reported, not specific to this receptor: The amount of clinical and demographic metadata varied by source and participant and was provided uncurated.

Whole blood was collected in K2EDTA tubes by collaborating institutions according to the institutions' own protocols. For TCRbeta analysis, collaborator samples were shipped as frozen whole blood, as isolated PBMCs, or as DNA extracted from either sample type. TCRbeta CDR3 regions were amplified from genomic DNA by means of the immunoSEQ Assay, a bias-controlled multiplex PCR. The authors' pipeline ran thus. Within the assay, amplification of reference gene primers was used to estimate how many nucleated cells each sample contained. To quantify the absolute abundance of each unique TCRbeta CDR3 rearrangement, sequence reads were collapsed and filtered. Productive Simpson clonality was computed per sample as the square root of Simpson's diversity index over productive rearrangements. The table was pulled from immuneACCESS by TCRdb, which kept in-frame rearrangements only. Such tables lose some clones; where checked, under half of the loss comes from unresolved V genes, and the rest has no known cause. V and J calls and clone size come straight from that table; D and trimming were deduced from the DNA. A total of some 100,000 clones appear in this sample, 70% to 80% of them only once. The ten largest clonotypes hold under 35% of the sample.

As to this clone: Its antigen specificity is not known. No base qualities exist here, and no much larger clone lies one base off it.

According to the germline V gene (reference sequence), CDR1 reads LNHNV and CDR2 reads YYDKDF. Compared with germline, V lacks 1 base and J lacks 0 bases; bases without a gene match: 4. Inclusive of the bounding cysteine and phenylalanine, the CDR3 is 16 residues long. The sequence is cut down to CDR3 DNA, 48 bases in frame from base 1. This receptor was taken from a man in his sixties or seventies with active or convalescent COVID-19. The material sequenced was peripheral blood. The V and J segments used are TRBV15 and TRBJ1-1; TRBD1 lines up with 8 middle nucleotides. The sequence in DNA is TGTGCCACCAGCAGAGTCACAGGGGGGGTGAACACTGAAGCTTTCTTT. Its amino acids are CATSRVTGGVNTEAFF.